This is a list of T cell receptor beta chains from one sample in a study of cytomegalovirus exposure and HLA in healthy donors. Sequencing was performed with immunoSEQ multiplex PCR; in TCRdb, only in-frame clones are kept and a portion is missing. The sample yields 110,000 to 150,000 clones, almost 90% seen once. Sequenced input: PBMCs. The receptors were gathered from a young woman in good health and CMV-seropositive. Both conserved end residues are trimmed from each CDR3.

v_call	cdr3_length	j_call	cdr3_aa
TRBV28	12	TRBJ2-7	ASSLASLTYEQY
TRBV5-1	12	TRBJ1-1	ASSFGQGGTEAF
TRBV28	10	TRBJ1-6	AGTGARGPLH
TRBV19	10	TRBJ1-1	ASSIIQGEAF
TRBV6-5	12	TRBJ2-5	ASNAAGIKETQY
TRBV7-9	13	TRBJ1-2	ASSAPGQGGSGYT
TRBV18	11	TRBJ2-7	ASSPGTAYEQY
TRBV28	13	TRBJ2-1	ASSLGLAGRDEQF
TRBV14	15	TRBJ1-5	ASEAPTGLNVHQPQH
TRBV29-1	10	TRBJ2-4	SARVTKNIQY
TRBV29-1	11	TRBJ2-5	SVDELTSGTQY
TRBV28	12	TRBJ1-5	ASRLAENNQPQH
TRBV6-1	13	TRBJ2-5	ASSERGGAGETQY
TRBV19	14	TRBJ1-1	ASSSHRGASNTEAF
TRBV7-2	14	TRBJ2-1	ASSLGVAGGPDEQF
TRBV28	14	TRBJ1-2	ASSPPQGNPNYGYT
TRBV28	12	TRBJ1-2	ASEGGDPTRGYT
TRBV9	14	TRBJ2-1	ASSSRGAREGNEQF
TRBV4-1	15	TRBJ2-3	ASSPQGTSGPLDTQY
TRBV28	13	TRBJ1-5	ASSLISGDNQPQH
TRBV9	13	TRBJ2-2	ASSFRGEGTGELF
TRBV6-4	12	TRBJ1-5	ASSEAGGNQPQH
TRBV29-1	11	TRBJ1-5	SARTGNDQPQH
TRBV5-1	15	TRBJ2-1	ASSLFLSGTDFNEQF
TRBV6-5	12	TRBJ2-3	AMHSGTAADTQY
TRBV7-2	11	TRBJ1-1	ASSFGERTEAF
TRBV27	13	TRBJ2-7	ASSLFSAGGYEQY
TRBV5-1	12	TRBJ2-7	ASSSGQGAYEQY
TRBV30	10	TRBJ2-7	AWSRLAYEQY
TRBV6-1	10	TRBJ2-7	ASRQGTYEQY
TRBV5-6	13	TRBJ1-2	ASSPIRGVLDGYT
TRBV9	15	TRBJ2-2	ASRGGTSNANTGELF
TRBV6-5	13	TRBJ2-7	ASSPPGQAAYEQY
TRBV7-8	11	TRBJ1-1	ASSLDLRTEAF
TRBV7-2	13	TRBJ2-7	ASSLLPQGLYEQY
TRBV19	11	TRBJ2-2	ASSGVLTGELF
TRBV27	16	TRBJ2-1	ASSLWGGPQNPNNEQF
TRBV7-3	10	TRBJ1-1	ASSASQGVAF
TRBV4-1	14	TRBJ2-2	ASSPLGTGGTGELF
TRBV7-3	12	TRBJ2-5	ASSPGTQQETQY
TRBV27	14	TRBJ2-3	ASSLGLAGSRDTQY
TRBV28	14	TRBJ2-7	ASSLGGQGALYEQY
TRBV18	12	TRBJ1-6	ASSPSGPNSPLH
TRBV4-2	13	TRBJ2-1	ASSQELAGNNEQF
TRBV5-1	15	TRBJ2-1	ASSPPALSGSYNEQF
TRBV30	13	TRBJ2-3	AWSRDAGVSDTQY
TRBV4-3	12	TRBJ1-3	ASSQEPGRNTIY
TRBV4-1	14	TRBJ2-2	ASSQDAGGHYGELF
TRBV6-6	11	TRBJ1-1	ASSSPQGAEAF
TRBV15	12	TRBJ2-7	ATSGGLSSYEQY
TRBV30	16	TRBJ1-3	AWSSRTGVIRPGNTIY
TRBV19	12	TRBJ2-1	ASSPRGAYNEQF
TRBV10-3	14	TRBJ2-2	AISGTSGRGTGELF
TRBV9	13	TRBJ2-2	ASTPSGFNTGELF
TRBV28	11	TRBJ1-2	ASSPGGFYGYT